The present T cell receptor (beta chain) was sequenced within a study of neoadjuvant nivolumab and ipilimumab in lung cancer. Study outcomes and limitations: Resected-tumor TCR richness correlated positively with pretherapy blood richness.

The CDR3 has 15 residues. V gave up 2 bases and J gave up 2 bases, with 13 bases separating them. The germline V gene has CDR1 SGHTA and CDR2 FQGNSA. TCRdb's copy holds only in-frame clones and misses some; the assay was immunoSEQ multiplex PCR. The sample contains fewer than 30,000 clones, 76% of which appear only once. On this clone itself: No antigen is known for it.

This specimen was tumor tissue, taken after neoadjuvant nivolumab, alone or with ipilimumab, at or shortly before surgery. The receptor comes from an adult with non-small cell lung cancer. The V and J genes are TRBV7-2 and TRBJ2-7, with a possible D match to TRBD2 (6 bases). This chain's CDR3 is CASSLRTGGAYEQYF. CDR3 nucleotide sequence: TGTGCCAGCAGCTTAAGGACCGGGGGAGCCTACGAGCAGTACTTC.